This T cell receptor beta chain appears in the sequencing data of a study of regulatory T cells in long-lasting Graves disease. Study details: Patients with persistent Graves' disease had over 5 years of antithyroid drugs and persistent TSH receptor antibodies.

Relying on iRepertoire HTBI primers and Arm-PCR of CDR3 regions, the team built TCR beta libraries. Using its own MiXCR run on the multiplex PCR reads, TCRdb lists one record per CDR3 protein. The top ten hold roughly an eighth of the sample, which has about 430,000 distinct CDR3 sequences, around 20% seen once. The time point is: persistent/refractory GD, antithyroid drugs over 5 years with positive TRAb. PBMCs were the source of the RNA used for TCR sequencing. The CDR3 spans 15 residues. With 5 bases clipped from V and 4 bases from J, the junction kept 8 bases outside the gene matches. Germline V gene lookup returns CDR1 MNHEY and CDR2 SVGEGT. Points from the study as a whole: Comparison showed that persistent patients shared more public clonotypes (about 2,700) than new patients (roughly 1,000).

At least ten counts were recorded for this clonotype. What it binds is not known. Sequencing used peripheral blood mononuclear cells (PBMCs), obtained when the disease was refractory, from a patient treated with antithyroid drugs. The source is a female donor with Graves disease. The chain uses TRBV6-2 or TRBV6-3 and TRBJ1-2; 9 bases fit TRBD1. CDR3 sequence reads: CASSEPGQGTYGYTF. CDR3 nucleotides: TGTGCCAGCAGTGAACCGGGACAGGGAACCTATGGCTACACCTTC.